These 32 T cell receptor beta chains originate from one sample sequenced in a study of neoadjuvant anti-PD-1 for oral cavity cancer. TCRdb keeps only in-frame clones here, not all; method: immunoSEQ multiplex PCR. The sample lists approximately 15,000 clones, approximately 70% occurring once. Here the sequenced sample was PBMCs, taken before nivolumab (anti-PD-1) treatment. These TCRs come from a person between 40 and 80 years old with oral cavity squamous cell carcinoma.

The chain employs TRBV6-1 and TRBJ2-3, with D perhaps TRBD1 (6 bases). Between the trimmed V and J ends, which lost 2 bases and 0 bases, there was a span of 9 bases. Germline V CDR1 and CDR2: MNHNS, SASEGT. CDR3 length: 15 amino acids. This chain's CDR3 is CASSESQGSTDTQYF. CDR3 nucleotide sequence: TGTGCCAGCAGTGAATCGCAGGGGAGCACAGATACGCAGTATTTT.

This clone was detected only a few times. The genes are TRBV7-3 and TRBJ2-5; D possibly corresponds to TRBD2 (6 bases). The CDR3 runs 14 residues. From germline, CDR1 is SGHTA and CDR2 FQGTGA. V lost 5 bases to trimming and J lost 2 bases, with 12 bases between them. In DNA form, the CDR3 reads TGTGCCAGCAGCCATGGGACTCTGCAAGAGACCCAGTACTTC. Residues: CASSHGTLQETQYF.

The chain is built from TRBV27 and TRBJ1-1; 8 bases match TRBD1. J gave up 4 bases and V 2 bases, and 6 bases lay outside the gene matches. CDR1 MNHEY and CDR2 SMNVEV come from the germline V gene (reference sequence). The CDR3 totals 15 residues. DNA for the CDR3: TGTGCCAGCAGTTTAGCAGGGGGCGCAGGCACTGAAGCTTTCTTT. This translates into CASSLAGGAGTEAFF.

The chain couples TRBV2 to TRBJ2-7; D ambiguous. V lost 2 bases to trimming and J lost 2 bases, with 13 bases between them. Looked up from germline, CDR1 is SNHLY and CDR2 is FYNNEI. The CDR3 consists of 15 residues. In DNA form, the CDR3 reads TGTGCCAGCAGTGAACAACTAACGCTGGCCTACGAGCAGTACTTC. Translated, it gives CASSEQLTLAYEQYF.

V is TRBV4-1 and J is TRBJ2-3; 10 positions match TRBD2. The germline V gene has CDR1 MGHRA and CDR2 YSYEKL. Trimming cost V 0 bases and J 7 bases; bases outside gene matches: 7. This CDR3 comprises 16 residues. DNA for the CDR3: TGCGCCAGCAGCCAAGATGCTAGCGGGGGAGGAAATACGCAGTATTTT. Translating it yields CASSQDASGGGNTQYF.

J is TRBJ1-5 and V is TRBV19, with D perhaps TRBD1 (5 bases). V was shortened by 1 base and J by 2 bases, with 12 bases between the two germline ends. The CDR3 is made up of 16 amino acids. The germline V gene has CDR1 LNHDA and CDR2 SQIVND (reference sequence). The CDR3 region has the DNA TGTGCCAGTAGTATAGCCAGGGTGAGGGGCAATCAGCCCCAGCATTTT. Translating gives CASSIARVRGNQPQHF.

The chain uses TRBV15 and TRBJ1-1; possible D gene TRBD1, 5 bases. CDR3 length: 14 amino acids. Germline V lookup: CDR1 LNHNV, CDR2 YYDKDF (reference sequence). The V end was cut by 0 bases, the J end by 6 bases, with 11 bases between. CDR3 region: CATSRDPWGSEAFF. CDR3 in DNA: TGTGCCACCAGCAGAGATCCTTGGGGGTCTGAAGCTTTCTTT.

This clone showed up just once. This rearrangement joins TRBV2 to TRBJ2-5; 10 nucleotides agree with TRBD2. Germline assignment: CDR1 SNHLY and CDR2 FYNNEI. CDR3 length: 16 residues. V was clipped by 4 bases and J by 2 bases; unmatched bases: 7. CDR3 sequence reads: CASSAAELAGQETQYF. For the CDR3, the DNA is TGTGCCAGCAGTGCGGCAGAACTAGCGGGGCAAGAGACCCAGTACTTC.

CDR3 DNA sequence: TGCGCCAGCAGCTTGGCGGGACCACTTAACCGGGGCGAGCAGTACTTC. The encoded protein is CASSLAGPLNRGEQYF. The chain uses TRBV5-1 and TRBJ2-7; the D call may be TRBD1 or TRBD2 (5 bases each). The CDR3 consists of 16 residues. Trimming took 0 bases from V and 6 from J, leaving 19 bases between them. Germline V gives CDR1 SGHRS, CDR2 YFSETQ.

This chain joins TRBV6-4 and TRBJ2-3; 7 bases align to TRBD1. The CDR3 is made up of 13 amino acids. V lost 6 bases to trimming and J lost 5 bases; unmatched junction nucleotides: 5. CDR1 is MRHNA, CDR2 SNTAGT, per germline. The CDR3 is CASSKTGEDTQYF. CDR3 coding DNA: TGTGCCAGCAGCAAAACAGGGGAAGATACGCAGTATTTT.

This chain's CDR3 is CSIKRRPFQETQYF. The DNA for the CDR3 is TGCAGCATCAAACGTCGCCCATTCCAAGAGACCCAGTACTTC. The chain combines TRBV29-1 with TRBJ2-5; D is ambiguous. CDR1 is SQVTM, CDR2 ANQGSEA, per germline. Trimming removed 8 bases at V and 1 base at J, with 17 bases between. The CDR3 length is 14 residues. The full variable domain, in which reference TRBV29-1 and TRBJ2-5 provide the parts outside the CDR3, is SAVISQKPSRDICQRGTSLTIQCQVDSQVTMMFWYRQQPGQSLTLIATANQGSEATYESGFVIDKFPISRPNLTFSTLTVSNMSPEDSSIYLCSIKRRPFQETQYFGPGTRLLVL.

The chain recombines TRBV5-1 with TRBJ2-1; 9 nucleotides align to TRBD1. The V gene end was trimmed by 5 bases and the J gene end by 6 bases; junction bases not matched to a gene: 6. This CDR3 region has 14 residues. Germline V lookup: CDR1 SGHRS, CDR2 YFSETQ. CDR3 sequence: CASSPGTGSNEQFF. CDR3 DNA: TGCGCCAGCAGTCCCGGGACAGGGAGCAATGAGCAGTTCTTC.

V usage is TRBV9 and J usage is TRBJ2-3; D not certain. Looked up from germline, CDR1 is SGDLS and CDR2 is YYNGEE. V lost 0 bases to trimming and J lost 0 bases, with 11 bases between them. This CDR3 is 16 amino acids long. This chain's CDR3 is CASSVDHGSSTDTQYF. Written as DNA, the CDR3 is TGTGCCAGCAGCGTAGATCACGGATCAAGCACAGATACGCAGTATTTT.

The CDR3 bases are TGTGCCAGCAGCGCGACCCTAGGAAGACAAGAGACCCAGTACTTC. Amino acid sequence: CASSATLGRQETQYF. The chain uses TRBV9 and TRBJ2-5; no clear D gene. CDR3 length equals 15 residues. V was pared by 3 bases and J by 2 bases, with 14 bases between. The germline CDR1 and CDR2 sequences are SGDLS and YYNGEE.

This sequence joins TRBV4-1 and TRBJ2-5, with a possible D match to TRBD1 (6 bases). Germline V gene sequence: CDR1 MGHRA, CDR2 YSYEKL. V lost 4 bases, J lost 5 bases, and 17 bases lay in between. This CDR3 spans 15 amino acids. DNA for the CDR3: TGCGCCAGCAGCCGGATAGGACAGTACGTGGAGACCCAGTACTTC. Amino acids: CASSRIGQYVETQYF.

J is TRBJ2-2 and V is TRBV6-7; 12 bases are a match to TRBD2. TRBV6-7 is an open reading frame, and its role is uncertain. This CDR3 region has 19 residues. J gave up 0 bases and V 0 bases, and 5 bases lay outside the gene matches. The CDR3 bases are TGTGCCAGCAGTTACTCTGCACTAGCGGGGGGAACGAACACCGGGGAGCTGTTTTTT. Its translation: CASSYSALAGGTNTGELFF.

The chain recombines TRBV19 with TRBJ2-7, with D maybe TRBD1 (6 bases). CDR1 LNHDA and CDR2 SQIVND come from the germline V gene (reference sequence). Between the trimmed V and J ends, which lost 2 bases and 2 bases, there was a span of 13 bases. The CDR3 consists of 15 residues. In DNA form, the CDR3 reads TGTGCCAGTAGTATATTTTTGGGGGCTACCTACGAGCAGTACTTC. This gives the protein CASSIFLGATYEQYF.

The J gene is TRBJ2-3, the V gene TRBV5-1; 8 bases fit TRBD2. Trimming at V came to 0 bases and at J to 3 bases, leaving 6 bases not matched to a gene. This CDR3 spans 16 amino acids. The germline V gene encodes CDR1 SGHRS and CDR2 YFSETQ. This CDR3 is CASSLVGRGVTDTQYF. For the CDR3, the DNA is TGCGCCAGCAGCTTGGTTGGGCGGGGGGTGACAGATACGCAGTATTTT.

In its sample, this clone was seen once. The chain uses TRBV27 and TRBJ1-4, with a possible D match to TRBD1 (6 bases). Trimming left V 4 bases short and J 8 bases short, with 14 bases between. CDR3 length: 14 residues. Germline CDR1 MNHEY, CDR2 SMNVEV (reference sequence). The CDR3, as DNA: TGTGCCAGCAGTTCCCCAGGGAGGGGGGAAAAACTGTTTTTT. Protein sequence: CASSSPGRGEKLFF.

This clone turned up a few times. CDR3 sequence reads: CASSEAGTENIQYF. CDR3 bases: TGTGCCAGCAGTGAAGCCGGGACAGAAAACATTCAGTACTTC. The V call is TRBV25-1, the J call TRBJ2-4, with 7 bases aligning to TRBD1. The CDR3 spans 14 residues. Germline V gene lookup returns CDR1 MGHDK and CDR2 SYGVNS. Losses at the gene ends were 2 bases for V and 5 bases for J; bases not matched to a gene: 3.

As DNA, the CDR3 is TGTGCCAGCAGTTCCAAATGGGAGACCCAGTACTTC. As protein: CASSSKWETQYF. This chain links TRBV6-5 with TRBJ2-5; D unclear. V was shortened by 4 bases and J by 5 bases, with 8 bases between the two germline ends. Germline values: CDR1 MNHEY, CDR2 SVGAGI. The CDR3 loop spans 12 amino acids.

This rearrangement joins TRBV6-5 to TRBJ1-5; D unclear. Germline V lookup: CDR1 MNHEY, CDR2 SVGAGI. CDR3 length: 14 amino acids. Trimming took 2 bases from V and 5 from J, leaving 10 bases between them. The CDR3 DNA follows: TGTGCCAGCAGTTACAACCCGGAGGATCAGCCCCAGCATTTT. Translated, it gives CASSYNPEDQPQHF.

The V and J genes are TRBV9 and TRBJ1-4, with TRBD1 as a possible D gene (6 bases). The CDR3 runs 14 residues. The germline CDR1 and CDR2 sequences are SGDLS and YYNGEE. V was trimmed by 2 bases and J by 8 bases, leaving 13 bases between them. The CDR3 sequence: CASSVGRGREKLFF. The CDR3 nucleotides are TGTGCCAGCAGCGTGGGCAGGGGTCGGGAAAAACTGTTTTTT.

The V gene is TRBV6-5, the J gene TRBJ1-4; tentatively, D is TRBD1 (5 bases). Trimming took off 0 bases at V and 8 bases at J, with 16 bases between the two ends. CDR1 and CDR2 (germline): MNHEY, SVGAGI. This CDR3 contains 16 residues. The CDR3 protein is CASSYSISGSGEKLFF. The DNA of the CDR3 is TGTGCCAGCAGTTACTCGATCTCTGGATCAGGGGAAAAACTGTTTTTT.

This clone was observed a handful of times. The chain links TRBV7-9 to TRBJ2-7; possibly TRBD1 for D (6 bases). V was shortened by 5 bases and J by 3 bases, with 11 bases between the two germline ends. The CDR3 loop spans 13 amino acids. The germline V gene has CDR1 SEHNR and CDR2 FQNEAQ (reference sequence). In DNA form, the CDR3 reads TGTGCCAGCAGCACGGACAGCTTCTACGAGCAGTACTTC. Residues: CASSTDSFYEQYF.

The chain combines TRBV6-1 with TRBJ2-7, with 7 positions matching TRBD1. The CDR3 is made up of 12 amino acids. Germline CDR1 reads MNHNS; CDR2 reads SASEGT. The J segment lost 6 bases and the V segment lost 6 bases, leaving 5 bases of the junction unmatched. CDR3 bases: TGTGCCAGCAGCGTCGACAGGGTCGAGCAGTACTTC. Translated: CASSVDRVEQYF.

The rearrangement joins TRBV5-4 to TRBJ2-3, with D possibly being TRBD1 (6 bases). CDR1 is SGHNT and CDR2 is YYREEE in the germline V gene (reference sequence). The CDR3 runs 16 residues. V was trimmed by 0 bases and J by 7 bases, leaving 18 bases between them. CDR3 sequence: CASSLVNRAQRNTQYF. The CDR3 nucleotides are TGTGCCAGCAGCTTGGTTAACAGGGCCCAACGGAATACGCAGTATTTT.

The chain couples TRBV7-6 to TRBJ2-1; D perhaps matches TRBD2 (6 bases). CDR3 length equals 15 residues. With 1 base removed from V and 1 base from J, the gap between germline ends came to 8 bases. CDR1 is SGHVS and CDR2 is FNYEAQ in the germline V gene. The DNA of the CDR3 is TGTGCCAGCAGCTTAGGGCGGGGTTCCTACAATGAGCAGTTCTTC. Amino acid sequence: CASSLGRGSYNEQFF.

This rearrangement joins TRBV6-1 to TRBJ1-3; unclear D gene. The CDR3 length is 13 residues. The germline gives CDR1 MNHNS, CDR2 SASEGT. The V end was cut by 5 bases, the J end by 1 base, with 6 bases between. The CDR3: CASSQESGNTIYF. The DNA for the CDR3 is TGTGCCAGCAGTCAGGAGTCTGGAAACACCATATATTTT.

V gene TRBV15 combines with J gene TRBJ1-4; the D is unclear. Trimming stripped 6 bases from V and 2 bases from J, with 10 bases between. Per the germline V gene, CDR1 is LNHNV and CDR2 is YYDKDF (reference sequence). CDR3 length: 14 residues. Written as DNA, the CDR3 is TGTGCCACCAGAAACAGCCTGACTAATGAAAAACTGTTTTTT. Translating it yields CATRNSLTNEKLFF. Using reference TRBV15 and TRBJ1-4 for the parts outside the CDR3, the full variable domain is DAMVIQNPRYQVTQFGKPVTLSCSQTLNHNVMYWYQQKSSQAPKLLFHYYDKDFNNEADTPDNFQSRRPNTSFCFLDIRSPGLGDTAMYLCATRNSLTNEKLFFGSGTQLSVL.

The V call is TRBV7-3, the J call TRBJ2-3; D not resolved. Germline CDR1 and CDR2: SGHTA and FQGTGA. This CDR3 contains 12 residues. Trimming left V 4 bases short and J 6 bases short, with 8 bases between. Here the CDR3 DNA reads TGTGCCAGCAGCTCTATGGGGGATACGCAGTATTTT. Translated: CASSSMGDTQYF.

The rearrangement links TRBV30 to TRBJ2-2, with unresolved D. The V and J ends lost 4 bases and 0 bases respectively, with 9 bases between them. From germline, CDR1 is GTSNPN and CDR2 SVGIG (reference sequence). CDR3 length: 14 amino acids. The CDR3 DNA reads TGTGCCTGGATAAAGGGCCCGAACACCGGGGAGCTGTTTTTT. Translating gives CAWIKGPNTGELFF.